A selection of T cell receptor beta chains follows, all from one sample in a study of T cells in Graves' hyperthyroidism and ophthalmopathy. A single record per CDR3 protein comes from TCRdb applying MiXCR to the multiplex PCR reads. In the table there are 610,000 or so distinct CDR3 sequences, roughly 46% of which are singletons. The source material was peripheral blood or thyroid tissue (not recorded which). These receptors all come from a woman under 30 with Graves' hyperthyroidism. The CDR3 runs from the conserved cysteine through the conserved F or W. Each record gives: clone size, D gene, V gene, J gene, CDR3 protein, CDR3 DNA. The D gene is left open where the match is weak. Clone sizes are given selectively: once, few, many, or a class where the clone is expanded.

clone_size: .
d_call: TRBD2
v_call: TRBV15
j_call: TRBJ2-1
cdr3_aa: CATSRGTGLAGIYNEQFF
cdr3_nt: TGTGCCACCAGCAGAGGCACAGGACTAGCGGGAATCTACAATGAGCAGTTCTTC

clone_size: .
d_call: .
v_call: TRBV3-1
j_call: TRBJ1-1
cdr3_aa: CASSHGAGDPGAFF
cdr3_nt: TGTGCCAGCAGCCATGGAGCGGGAGACCCTGGGGCTTTCTTT

clone_size: .
d_call: .
v_call: TRBV29-1
j_call: TRBJ1-2
cdr3_aa: CSAGTENYGYTF
cdr3_nt: TGCAGCGCAGGGACCGAGAACTATGGCTACACCTTC

clone_size: many
d_call: .
v_call: TRBV5-1
j_call: TRBJ2-6
cdr3_aa: CASYLSGANVLTF
cdr3_nt: TGCGCCAGCTACCTATCTGGGGCCAACGTCCTGACTTTC

clone_size: many
d_call: TRBD1
v_call: TRBV20-1
j_call: TRBJ1-3
cdr3_aa: CSARDYRGTGNTIYF
cdr3_nt: TGCAGTGCTAGAGATTACAGGGGAACGGGAAACACCATATATTTT

clone_size: .
d_call: TRBD2
v_call: TRBV5-1
j_call: TRBJ2-1
cdr3_aa: CANGGRPEQFF
cdr3_nt: TGCGCCAACGGCGGGAGGCCTGAGCAGTTCTTC

clone_size: many
d_call: .
v_call: TRBV20-1
j_call: TRBJ1-4
cdr3_aa: CSTMDRFNEKLFF
cdr3_nt: TGCAGTACTATGGACAGATTTAATGAAAAACTGTTTTTT

clone_size: .
d_call: .
v_call: TRBV2
j_call: TRBJ1-6
cdr3_aa: CASRRSGNTNSPLHF
cdr3_nt: TGTGCCAGCAGAAGGAGTGGAAACACCAATTCACCCCTCCACTTT

clone_size: once
d_call: TRBD2
v_call: TRBV11-1
j_call: TRBJ2-2
cdr3_aa: CASSRPGLAVDNEQFF
cdr3_nt: TGTGCCAGCAGCAGGCCGGGACTAGCGGTGGACAATGAGCAGTTTTTT

clone_size: many
d_call: TRBD2
v_call: TRBV29-1
j_call: TRBJ2-7
cdr3_aa: CSVSSGRAYEQYF
cdr3_nt: TGCAGCGTATCTAGCGGGAGGGCTTACGAGCAGTACTTC

clone_size: many
d_call: TRBD1
v_call: TRBV12-3/TRBV12-4
j_call: TRBJ2-7
cdr3_aa: CASSFGDSEQYF
cdr3_nt: TGTGCCAGCAGTTTCGGGGACAGCGAGCAGTACTTC